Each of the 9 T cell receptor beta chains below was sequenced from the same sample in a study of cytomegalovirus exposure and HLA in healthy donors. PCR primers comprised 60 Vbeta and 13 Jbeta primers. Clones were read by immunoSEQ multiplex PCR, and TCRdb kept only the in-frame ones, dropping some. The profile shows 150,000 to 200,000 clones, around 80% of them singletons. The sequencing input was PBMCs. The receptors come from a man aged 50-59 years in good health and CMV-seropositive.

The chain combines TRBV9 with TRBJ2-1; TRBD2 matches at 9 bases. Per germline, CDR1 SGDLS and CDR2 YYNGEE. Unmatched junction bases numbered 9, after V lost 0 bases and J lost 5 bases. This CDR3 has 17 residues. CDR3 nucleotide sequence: TGTGCCAGCAGCGTAGCCCATCGGGCTAGCGGGGACAATGAGCAGTTCTTC. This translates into CASSVAHRASGDNEQFF.

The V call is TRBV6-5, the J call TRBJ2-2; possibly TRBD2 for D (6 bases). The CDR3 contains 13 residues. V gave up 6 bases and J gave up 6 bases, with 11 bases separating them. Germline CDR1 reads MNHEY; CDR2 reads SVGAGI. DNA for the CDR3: TGTGCCAGCAGGGGAGGCGTCTCCGGGGAGCTGTTTTTT. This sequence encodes CASRGGVSGELFF.

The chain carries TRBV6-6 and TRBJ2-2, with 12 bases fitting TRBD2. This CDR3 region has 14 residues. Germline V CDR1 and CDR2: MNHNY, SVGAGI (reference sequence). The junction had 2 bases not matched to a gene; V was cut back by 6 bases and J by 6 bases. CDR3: CASSLAGGAGELFF. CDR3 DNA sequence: TGTGCCAGCAGCCTAGCGGGAGGGGCCGGGGAGCTGTTTTTT.

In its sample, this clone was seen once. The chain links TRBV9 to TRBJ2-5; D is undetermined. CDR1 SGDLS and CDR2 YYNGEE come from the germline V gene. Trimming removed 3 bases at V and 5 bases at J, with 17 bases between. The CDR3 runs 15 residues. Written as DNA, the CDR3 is TGTGCCAGCAGCGCCGCGCCCTCTTTCGCGGAGACCCAGTACTTC. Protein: CASSAAPSFAETQYF.

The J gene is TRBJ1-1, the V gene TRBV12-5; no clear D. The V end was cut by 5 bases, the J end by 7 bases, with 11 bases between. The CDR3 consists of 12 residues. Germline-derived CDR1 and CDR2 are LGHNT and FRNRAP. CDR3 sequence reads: CASGPSNFEAFF. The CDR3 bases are TGTGCTAGTGGTCCGTCAAACTTTGAAGCTTTCTTT.

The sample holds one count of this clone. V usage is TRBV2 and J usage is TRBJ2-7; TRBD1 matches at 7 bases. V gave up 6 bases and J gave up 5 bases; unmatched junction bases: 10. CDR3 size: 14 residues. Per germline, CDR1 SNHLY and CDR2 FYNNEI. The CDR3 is CASRETGFGHEQYF. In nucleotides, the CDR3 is TGTGCCAGCAGGGAGACAGGGTTCGGCCACGAGCAGTACTTC. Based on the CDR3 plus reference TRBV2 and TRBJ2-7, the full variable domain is EPEVTQTPSHQVTQMGQEVILRCVPISNHLYFYWYRQILGQKVEFLVSFYNNEISEKSEIFDDQFSVERPDGSNFTLKIRSTKLEDSAMYFCASRETGFGHEQYFGPGTRLTVT.

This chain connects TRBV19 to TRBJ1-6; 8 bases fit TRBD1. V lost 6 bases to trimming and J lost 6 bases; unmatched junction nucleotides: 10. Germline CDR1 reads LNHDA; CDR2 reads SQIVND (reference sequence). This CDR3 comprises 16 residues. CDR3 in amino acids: CASSPRTGFGNSPLHF. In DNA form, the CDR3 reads TGTGCCAGTAGCCCCCGGACAGGGTTTGGTAATTCACCCCTCCACTTT.

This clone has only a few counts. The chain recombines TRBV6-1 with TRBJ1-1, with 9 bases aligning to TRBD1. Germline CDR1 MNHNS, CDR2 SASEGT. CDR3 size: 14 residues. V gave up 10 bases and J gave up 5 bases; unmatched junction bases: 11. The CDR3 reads CATTARDRGTEAFF. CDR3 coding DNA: TGTGCCACAACCGCCCGCGACAGGGGGACTGAAGCTTTCTTT.

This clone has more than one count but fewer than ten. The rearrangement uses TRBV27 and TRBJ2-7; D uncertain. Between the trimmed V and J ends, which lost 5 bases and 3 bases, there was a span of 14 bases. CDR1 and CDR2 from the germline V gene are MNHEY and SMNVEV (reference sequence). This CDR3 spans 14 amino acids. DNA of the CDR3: TGTGCCAGCAGTCCGACAAGCACGAACTACGAGCAGTACTTC. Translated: CASSPTSTNYEQYF.